The 18 T cell receptor beta chains reported below all come from one sample, sequenced in a study of blood T cells in healthy people across ages. PCR was performed a second time for 7 to 11 cycles using a sample-barcoded 5' primer and a J-beta primer mix. TCRdb redid the calling of the 5' RACE reads with MiXCR, one entry per CDR3 protein. The table has about 750,000 distinct CDR3 sequences, 50% to 65% seen once. Material for sequencing was blood. All receptors come from an elderly man in good health.

J is TRBJ2-7 and V is TRBV27; D unresolved. From germline, CDR1 is MNHEY and CDR2 SMNVEV (reference sequence). V was trimmed by 2 bases and J by 3 bases, leaving 14 bases between them. The CDR3 is 15 residues long. CDR3 loop: CASSLMGGAFYEQYF. As DNA, the CDR3 is TGTGCCAGCAGTTTAATGGGCGGAGCCTTCTACGAGCAGTACTTC.

CDR3 sequence: CASSAHRAHGYTF. In nucleotides, the CDR3 is TGTGCCAGCAGCGCCCACAGGGCCCATGGCTACACCTTC. The V call is TRBV27, the J call TRBJ1-2, with D possibly being TRBD1 (6 bases). Germline lookup yields CDR1 MNHEY and CDR2 SMNVEV (reference sequence). The V end was cut by 6 bases, the J end by 6 bases, with 14 bases between. This CDR3 contains 13 residues.

This chain joins TRBV4-2 and TRBJ2-7; 8 bases agree with TRBD2. This CDR3 has 17 residues. The trim removed 0 bases at V and 0 bases at J, leaving 7 bases unmatched. Germline V CDR1 and CDR2: LGHNA, YNFKEQ. The CDR3 loop is CASSQDLMSGSSYEQYF. DNA of the CDR3: TGTGCCAGCAGCCAAGATCTAATGAGCGGGAGCTCCTACGAGCAGTACTTC.

J is TRBJ2-7 and V is TRBV29-1, with a possible D match to TRBD2 (5 bases). This CDR3 has 14 amino acids. The V gene lost 6 bases and the J gene lost 0 bases, with 15 bases spanning the gap. Germline V CDR1 and CDR2: SQVTM, ANQGSEA. The CDR3: CSVGGLSGSYEQYF. The CDR3 region has the DNA TGCAGCGTCGGAGGACTTTCCGGCTCCTACGAGCAGTACTTC.

This clonotype was observed once. The CDR3 reads CASSEIGNYEQYF. As DNA, the CDR3 is TGTGCCAGCAGTGAGATAGGGAACTACGAGCAGTACTTC. This chain links TRBV2 with TRBJ2-4, with D hard to call. The DNA end is more similar to TRBJ2-7, so the J call may be wrong. The CDR3 length is 13 residues. Looked up from germline, CDR1 is SNHLY and CDR2 is FYNNEI.

This clonotype was seen more than once but under ten times. This chain uses TRBV5-1 with TRBJ2-1; D unresolved. This CDR3 is 15 amino acids long. The germline gives CDR1 SGHRS, CDR2 YFSETQ. V was shortened by 4 bases and J by 0 bases, with 11 bases between the two germline ends. The CDR3 DNA reads as TGCGCCAGCAGCGAAGCTGCCACCTCCTACAATGAGCAGTTCTTC. This encodes CASSEAATSYNEQFF.

The rearrangement joins TRBV7-2 to TRBJ2-3, with a possible D match to TRBD1 (5 bases). Per the germline V gene, CDR1 is SGHTA and CDR2 is FQGNSA. The CDR3 has 15 amino acids. V lost 2 bases and J lost 2, with 11 bases in between. The CDR3, as DNA: TGTGCCAGCAGCTTAAGGGGCTCCTACACAGATACGCAGTATTTT. It encodes CASSLRGSYTDTQYF.

The chain recombines TRBV7-9 with TRBJ1-5; TRBD1 agrees at 10 bases. Germline lookup yields CDR1 SEHNR and CDR2 FQNEAQ (reference sequence). The CDR3 has 16 residues. V lost 6 bases, J lost 2 bases, and 7 bases stayed unmatched. The CDR3: CASSQAGTGGNQPQHF. CDR3 DNA: TGTGCCAGCAGTCAGGCCGGGACAGGGGGCAATCAGCCCCAGCATTTT. The whole variable domain, filled in from reference TRBV7-9 and TRBJ1-5, reads DTGVSQNPRHKITKRGQNVTFRCDPISEHNRLYWYRQTLGQGPEFLTYFQNEAQLEKSRLLSDRFSAERPKGSFSTLEIQRTEQGDSAMYLCASSQAGTGGNQPQHFGDGTRLSIL.

The rearrangement uses TRBV7-8 and TRBJ2-5; possibly TRBD2 for D (6 bases). The germline V gene encodes CDR1 SGHVS and CDR2 FQNEAQ. The length of the CDR3 is 14 residues. V was pared by 5 bases and J by 1 base, with 11 bases between. The CDR3: CASSMTRPQETQYF. The CDR3 DNA reads as TGTGCCAGCAGCATGACTAGACCCCAAGAGACCCAGTACTTC.

This chain connects TRBV2 to TRBJ2-1, with D possibly TRBD2 on 5 matching bases. V dropped 11 bases and J dropped 7 bases, with 12 bases sitting between them. The CDR3 length is 11 residues. The germline gives CDR1 SNHLY, CDR2 FYNNEI. The CDR3 reads CAFWTENEQFF. In DNA form, the CDR3 reads TGTGCCTTCTGGACTGAGAATGAGCAGTTCTTC.

The genes are TRBV15 and TRBJ2-7; D possibly uses TRBD1 or TRBD2 (7 bases each). Gene TRBJ2-5 matches the end of the DNA better, so the J call may be wrong. This CDR3 spans 15 amino acids. Looked up from germline, CDR1 is LNHNV and CDR2 is YYDKDF (reference sequence). CDR3 region: CATSRDPGGEETQYF. CDR3 nucleotide sequence: TGTGCCACCAGCAGAGATCCAGGGGGGGAAGAGACCCAGTACTTC.

The genes are TRBV6-5 and TRBJ2-2; 10 positions match TRBD1. Trimming at V came to 0 bases and at J to 0 bases, leaving 10 bases not matched to a gene. This CDR3 has 20 amino acids. Germline CDR1 reads MNHEY; CDR2 reads SVGAGI. In DNA form, the CDR3 reads TGTGCCAGCAGTTACTCGAGGCCGTCCGGGACAGGGGCGAACACCGGGGAGCTGTTTTTT. Encoded protein: CASSYSRPSGTGANTGELFF.

V and J are TRBV5-1 and TRBJ2-5; possible D gene TRBD2, 6 bases. V gave up 3 bases and J gave up 5 bases, with 14 bases separating them. The CDR3 covers 14 residues. Germline loops: CDR1 SGHRS, CDR2 YFSETQ. CDR3 DNA sequence: TGCGCCAGCAGCTGGGGGACTTCCCGCGAGACCCAGTACTTC. As protein: CASSWGTSRETQYF.

This chain links TRBV6-5 with TRBJ2-3, with a possible D match to TRBD2 (6 bases). The germline V gene encodes CDR1 MNHEY and CDR2 SVGAGI. This CDR3 is 14 amino acids long. V gave up 5 bases and J gave up 14 bases, with 23 bases separating them. CDR3 bases: TGTGCCAGCAGTCGAGAGGCGGGGCACAGATACGCGTATTTT. Amino acid sequence: CASSREAGHRYAYF.

This sequence joins TRBV24-1 and TRBJ2-3; 12 nucleotides match TRBD2. The V and J ends lost 6 bases and 5 bases, in that order; junction bases with no gene match: 5. The CDR3 totals 15 residues. Germline V CDR1 and CDR2: KGHDR, SFDVKD. The CDR3 sequence is CATSRTSGGLDTQYF. The CDR3 region has the DNA TGTGCCACCAGTCGCACTAGCGGGGGGTTAGATACGCAGTATTTT.

Comments on this clonotype: Compared with germline, one end of the junction differs, possibly owing to a read error. CDR3 coding DNA: TGTGCCAGCAGCTTAGAGTCTAGCGTCTCCTACAATGAGCAGTACTTC. Translation: CASSLESSVSYNEQYF. This chain joins TRBV12-3 or TRBV12-4 and TRBJ2-1; D might be TRBD2 (6 bases). The J call may be in error: the DNA end matches TRBJ2-7 better. This CDR3 has 16 residues.

The rearrangement links TRBV14 to TRBJ1-2; no clear D. In germline, CDR1 is SGHDN, CDR2 FVKESK. The CDR3 extends over 14 amino acids. V was shortened by 0 bases and J by 5 bases, with 10 bases between the two germline ends. The CDR3 region is CASSQDLSWYGYTF. The CDR3 DNA reads as TGTGCCAGCAGCCAAGATCTCTCGTGGTATGGCTACACCTTC.

In this sample, this clonotype turned up many times. The V gene is TRBV12-3 or TRBV12-4, the J gene TRBJ2-7; 11 positions match TRBD2. Trimming removed 7 bases from V and 4 bases from J; junction bases left unmatched: 12. The CDR3 has 16 amino acids. The CDR3 here is CASTPSQLAGVYEQYF. CDR3 sequence (DNA): TGTGCCAGCACCCCGTCCCAACTAGCGGGAGTATACGAGCAGTACTTC.